These 18 T cell receptor beta chains were all obtained from the same sample, sequenced in a study of OX40 agonist ivuxolimab in advanced cancers. Here immunoSEQ multiplex PCR was the method, and the copy in TCRdb shows in-frame clones only, minus some. The sample yields some 62,000 clones, about 90% seen once. The sample in question was CD4+ or CD8+ T cells sorted from blood, obtained in a trial of the OX40 agonist ivuxolimab. The receptors were sampled from an adult with an advanced solid tumor such as melanoma, head and neck, liver or kidney cancer.

The chain combines TRBV5-4 with TRBJ1-4; perhaps TRBD1 as D (5 bases). The ends were cut back, 0 bases at V and 2 bases at J, with 5 bases in the middle. The CDR3 length is 14 residues. Germline lookup yields CDR1 SGHNT and CDR2 YYREEE (reference sequence). CDR3 nucleotide sequence: TGTGCCAGCAGCTTGGGGGGGACTAATGAAAAACTGTTTTTT. The encoded protein is CASSLGGTNEKLFF.

The chain joins TRBV7-2 to TRBJ2-7; TRBD2 aligns across 7 bases. V was clipped by 2 bases and J by 2 bases; unmatched bases: 6. The CDR3 has 15 residues. Germline V gives CDR1 SGHTA, CDR2 FQGNSA. As DNA, the CDR3 is TGTGCCAGCAGCTTAAGCCCGGGAGGTCCCTACGAGCAGTACTTC. Translating it yields CASSLSPGGPYEQYF.

The rearrangement links TRBV14 to TRBJ1-1; no firm D call. Trimming stripped 0 bases from V and 4 bases from J, with 18 bases between. Per germline, CDR1 SGHDN and CDR2 FVKESK. This CDR3 comprises 17 residues. CDR3 nucleotides: TGTGCCAGCAGCCAAGATAGGTTCGGTCGGGGAACCACTGAAGCTTTCTTT. This gives the protein CASSQDRFGRGTTEAFF.

This chain links TRBV30 with TRBJ2-2; D perhaps matches TRBD2 (5 bases). CDR1 and CDR2 (germline): GTSNPN, SVGIG (reference sequence). This CDR3 is 19 amino acids long. Between the trimmed V and J ends, which lost 1 base and 0 bases, there was a span of 21 bases. The CDR3: CAWSAGLIFGDANTGELFF. The CDR3 DNA is TGTGCCTGGAGTGCAGGACTCATCTTCGGTGACGCGAACACCGGGGAGCTGTTTTTT.

V and J are TRBV30 and TRBJ1-5; perhaps TRBD1 as D (5 bases). V dropped 1 base and J dropped 5 bases, with 18 bases sitting between them. The CDR3 spans 16 residues. Germline assignment: CDR1 GTSNPN and CDR2 SVGIG (reference sequence). The CDR3 DNA follows: TGTGCCTGGAGTGGAGGCCTTGACAGCAGTTATCAGCCCCAGCATTTT. Translating it yields CAWSGGLDSSYQPQHF.

The rearrangement joins TRBV19 to TRBJ2-3, with D maybe TRBD1 (6 bases). The V end was cut by 5 bases, the J end by 10 bases, with 16 bases between. Germline CDR1 reads LNHDA; CDR2 reads SQIVND (reference sequence). This CDR3 contains 13 residues. This chain's CDR3 is CASSQSQGFSQYF. CDR3 DNA: TGTGCCAGTAGTCAAAGTCAGGGGTTTTCGCAGTATTTT.

This clone was detected only once. The V and J genes are TRBV28 and TRBJ2-2, with D unresolved. This CDR3 has 13 amino acids. Trimming pared 7 bases from V and 4 bases from J, leaving 10 bases between. CDR1 MDHEN and CDR2 SYDVKM come from the germline V gene. The CDR3 region has the DNA TGTGCCAGCAATCCCCCCAGCACCGGGGAGCTGTTTTTT. Translation: CASNPPSTGELFF.

The V call is TRBV25-1, the J call TRBJ2-6; D possibly corresponds to TRBD1 (5 bases). The germline V and J ends were trimmed by 6 bases and 2 bases, with 11 bases remaining between them. Germline CDR1 MGHDK, CDR2 SYGVNS. This CDR3 is 15 amino acids long. In DNA, the CDR3 is TGTGCCAGCAGCCGCCAGGGTGCTGGGGCCAACGTCCTGACTTTC. Residues: CASSRQGAGANVLTF.

The rearrangement uses TRBV28 and TRBJ2-2; no clear D gene. The germline CDR1 and CDR2 sequences are MDHEN and SYDVKM. Trimming pared 6 bases from V and 1 base from J, leaving 3 bases between. The CDR3 contains 12 residues. CDR3 amino acids: CASSQNTGELFF. The CDR3 DNA reads TGTGCCAGCAGCCAGAACACCGGGGAGCTGTTTTTT.

This chain uses TRBV19 with TRBJ2-1; 15 bases are a match to TRBD2. Germline-derived CDR1 and CDR2 are LNHDA and SQIVND (reference sequence). The CDR3 runs to 16 residues. V lost 6 bases to trimming and J lost 7 bases; unmatched junction nucleotides: 7. CDR3 protein: CASRKGLAGGWNEQFF. The CDR3 coding sequence is TGTGCCAGTAGGAAGGGACTAGCGGGAGGATGGAATGAGCAGTTCTTC.

The chain carries TRBV5-4 and TRBJ2-7; the D is unclear. The CDR3 runs to 15 residues. V was clipped by 4 bases and J by 0 bases, with 14 bases between them. Germline loops: CDR1 SGHNT, CDR2 YYREEE (reference sequence). This chain's CDR3 is CASSPRQANSYEQYF. The DNA for the CDR3 is TGTGCCAGCAGCCCTCGGCAGGCCAACTCCTACGAGCAGTACTTC.

This chain links TRBV20-1 with TRBJ2-5, with D tentatively TRBD1 (5 bases). CDR1 and CDR2 from the germline V gene are DFQATT and SNEGSKA (reference sequence). This CDR3 contains 11 residues. Trimming stripped 5 bases from V and 9 bases from J, with 13 bases between. The CDR3 region has the DNA TGCAGTGCTGGACCCCAGGGCTCCCAGTACTTC. Its translation: CSAGPQGSQYF.

The chain has TRBV6-6 and TRBJ2-5, with 11 bases identical to TRBD2. The CDR3 runs to 16 residues. Germline trimming cut 5 bases from V and 11 bases from J; bases unmatched to any gene: 16. CDR1 is MNHNY and CDR2 is SVGAGI in the germline V gene (reference sequence). Written as DNA, the CDR3 is TGTGCCAGCAGTCCACAACTAGCGGGAGCTTCTAAGGAGCAGTACTTC. Its translation is CASSPQLAGASKEQYF.

As DNA, the CDR3 is TGCGCCAGCAGGGTTGACGCTGGAAACACCATATATTTT. Residues: CASRVDAGNTIYF. The chain uses TRBV5-1 and TRBJ1-3; no clear D gene. There are 13 residues in the CDR3. The germline V and J ends were trimmed by 5 bases and 2 bases, with 8 bases remaining between them. The germline gives CDR1 SGHRS, CDR2 YFSETQ.

J is TRBJ2-2 and V is TRBV9; the D gene is possibly TRBD1 (7 bases). The V gene's germline CDR1 is SGDLS and CDR2 YYNGEE. This CDR3 spans 15 amino acids. V was trimmed by 5 bases and J by 4 bases, leaving 15 bases between them. The CDR3 nucleotides read TGTGCCAGCAGGAGGGGGGACAGTGGCACCGGGGAGCTGTTTTTT. It encodes CASRRGDSGTGELFF.

For this clone: At one end the junction does not follow the germline gene, possibly because of a read error. The V and J genes are TRBV7-7 and TRBJ2-5; D not certain. The CDR3 contains 14 residues. Germline V lookup: CDR1 SSHAT, CDR2 FNYEAQ (reference sequence). Written as DNA, the CDR3 is TGTGCTAGCAGCTTGAGAGAGACACAAGAGACCCAGTACTTC. It codes for CASSLRETQETQYF.

The chain is built from TRBV27 and TRBJ2-1, with D tentatively TRBD2 (5 bases). Germline V gives CDR1 MNHEY, CDR2 SMNVEV (reference sequence). This CDR3 is 16 amino acids long. V lost 5 bases and J 0 bases, leaving 14 bases between the germline ends. Here the CDR3 reads CASSPSAASSYNEQFF. CDR3 sequence (DNA): TGTGCCAGCAGTCCCTCAGCGGCCAGCTCCTACAATGAGCAGTTCTTC.

The rearrangement joins TRBV5-1 to TRBJ1-4; D is unresolved. Per the germline V gene, CDR1 is SGHRS and CDR2 is YFSETQ. The length of the CDR3 is 15 residues. Trimming stripped 2 bases from V and 7 bases from J, with 15 bases between. The CDR3 loop reads CASSFGSLSGEKLFF. For the CDR3, the DNA is TGCGCCAGCAGCTTTGGGTCGCTTAGTGGTGAAAAACTGTTTTTT.